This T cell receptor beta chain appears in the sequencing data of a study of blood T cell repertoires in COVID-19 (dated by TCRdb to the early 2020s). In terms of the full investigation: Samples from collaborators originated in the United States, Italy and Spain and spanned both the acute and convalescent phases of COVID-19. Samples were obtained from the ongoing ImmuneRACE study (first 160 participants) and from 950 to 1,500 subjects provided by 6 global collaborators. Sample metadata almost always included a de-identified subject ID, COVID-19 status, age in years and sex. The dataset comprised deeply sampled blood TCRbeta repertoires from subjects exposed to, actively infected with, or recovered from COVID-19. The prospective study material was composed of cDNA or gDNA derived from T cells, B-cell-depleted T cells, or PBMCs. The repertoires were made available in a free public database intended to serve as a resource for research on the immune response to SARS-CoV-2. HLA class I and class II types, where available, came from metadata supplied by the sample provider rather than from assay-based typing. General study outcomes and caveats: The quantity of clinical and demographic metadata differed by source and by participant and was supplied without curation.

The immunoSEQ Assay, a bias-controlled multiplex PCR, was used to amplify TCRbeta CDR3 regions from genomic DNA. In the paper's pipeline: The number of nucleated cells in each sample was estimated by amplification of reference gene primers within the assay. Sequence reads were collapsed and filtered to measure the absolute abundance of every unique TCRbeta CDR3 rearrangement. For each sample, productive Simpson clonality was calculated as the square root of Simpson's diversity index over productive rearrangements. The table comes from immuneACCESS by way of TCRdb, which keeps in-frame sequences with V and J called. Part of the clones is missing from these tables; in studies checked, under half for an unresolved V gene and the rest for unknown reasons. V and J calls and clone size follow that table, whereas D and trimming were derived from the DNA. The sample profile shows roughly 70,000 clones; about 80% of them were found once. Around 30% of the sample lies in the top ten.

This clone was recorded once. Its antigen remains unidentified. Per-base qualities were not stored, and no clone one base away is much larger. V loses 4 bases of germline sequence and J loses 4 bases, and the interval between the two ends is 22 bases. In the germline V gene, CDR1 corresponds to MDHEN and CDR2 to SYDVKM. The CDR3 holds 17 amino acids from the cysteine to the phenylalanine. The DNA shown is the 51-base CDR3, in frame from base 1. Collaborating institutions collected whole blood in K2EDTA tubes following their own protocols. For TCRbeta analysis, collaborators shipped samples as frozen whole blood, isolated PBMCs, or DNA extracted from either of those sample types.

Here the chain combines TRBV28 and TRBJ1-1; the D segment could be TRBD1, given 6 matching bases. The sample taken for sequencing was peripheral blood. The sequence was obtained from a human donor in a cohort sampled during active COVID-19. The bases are TGTGCCAGCAGTTCTACCTCTCGGTGGGACAAAAGCACTGAAGCTTTCTTT. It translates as CASSSTSRWDKSTEAFF.